The rows below give T cell receptor beta chains drawn from one sample of a study of shared clonotypes between healthy human individuals. Data came from immunoSEQ multiplex PCR; TCRdb stores just in-frame clones and leaves some out. This table has millions of clones, 93% appearing once. Sequenced: naive CD4+ T cells from PBMCs. The receptors originated from a man in his late teens or twenties in good health. Some clones in this sample may be carry-over from other donors' samples. Both conserved end residues are part of each CDR3. A D gene is named only where the DNA matches it firmly. Not every row has a clone size; where given, it reads once, few, many or a size class.

v_gene,d_gene,abundance,j_gene,CDR3aa,CDR3nt
TRBV12-2,.,.,TRBJ1-5,CASRPQESGNQPQHF,TGTGCAAGTCGCCCCCAGGAAAGCGGCAATCAGCCCCAGCATTTT
TRBV5-4,.,.,TRBJ1-2,CASSYPGGGFYGYTF,TGTGCCAGCAGCTACCCGGGAGGCGGATTCTATGGCTACACCTTC
TRBV11-2,TRBD1,.,TRBJ1-2,CASSPEGAQGNYGYTF,TGTGCCAGCAGCCCAGAGGGGGCCCAGGGGAACTATGGCTACACCTTC
TRBV6-5,.,.,TRBJ1-5,CASSTSDRRNQPQHF,TGTGCCAGCAGTACAAGTGACAGACGCAATCAGCCCCAGCATTTT
TRBV13,TRBD1,.,TRBJ1-2,CASRQAGTAPAYGYTF,TGTGCCAGCAGGCAAGCCGGGACAGCACCCGCGTATGGCTACACCTTC
TRBV5-1,.,once,TRBJ2-7,CASSTSRSSYEQYF,TGCGCCAGCAGCACAAGCAGGAGCTCCTACGAGCAGTACTTC
TRBV28,.,once,TRBJ2-7,CASTPEDREDEQYF,TGTGCCAGCACCCCTGAAGACAGGGAGGACGAGCAGTACTTC
TRBV5-1,TRBD2,.,TRBJ2-3,CASSLEGLADTDTQYF,TGCGCCAGCAGCTTGGAGGGACTAGCGGACACAGATACGCAGTATTTT
TRBV19,.,.,TRBJ1-2,CASSIRGNYGYTF,TGTGCCAGTAGTATCAGAGGGAACTATGGCTACACCTTC
TRBV9,.,.,TRBJ2-7,CASSVGGGEQYF,TGTGCCAGCAGCGTTGGTGGGGGCGAGCAGTACTTC
TRBV7-2,.,.,TRBJ2-7,CASSLGRYEQYF,TGTGCCAGCAGCTTAGGTCGCTACGAGCAGTACTTC
TRBV7-8,TRBD1,.,TRBJ1-4,CASSLGGTGPNEKLFF,TGTGCCAGCAGCTTAGGGGGGACAGGGCCTAATGAAAAACTGTTTTTT
TRBV19,TRBD1,.,TRBJ2-1,CASSRQGARNEQFF,TGTGCCAGTTCCCGACAGGGGGCCAGGAATGAGCAGTTCTTC
TRBV19,TRBD1,.,TRBJ2-5,CASSPRDSQETQYF,TGTGCCAGTAGCCCTCGGGACAGTCAAGAGACCCAGTACTTC
TRBV7-3,TRBD2,.,TRBJ2-1,CASSLVSGVGNEQFF,TGTGCCAGCAGTTTGGTTAGCGGGGTTGGCAATGAGCAGTTCTTC
TRBV5-1,.,.,TRBJ2-2,CASSLDFGQNTGELFF,TGCGCCAGCAGCTTAGATTTCGGACAGAACACCGGGGAGCTGTTTTTT
TRBV30,.,.,TRBJ1-1,CAWKRGSGTEAFF,TGTGCCTGGAAAAGAGGATCCGGCACTGAAGCTTTCTTT
TRBV6-6,.,.,TRBJ2-5,CASSFTYGPPQETQYF,TGTGCCAGCAGTTTTACCTACGGGCCACCTCAAGAGACCCAGTACTTC
TRBV6-1,.,.,TRBJ1-4,CASSWDGTMARKLFF,TGTGCCAGCAGTTGGGACGGGACCATGGCGAGAAAACTGTTTTTT
TRBV18,TRBD2,.,TRBJ2-5,CASSPGTSGRETQYF,TGTGCCAGCTCACCGGGGACTAGCGGGAGGGAGACCCAGTACTTC
TRBV5-1,TRBD2,.,TRBJ2-3,CASSFLAGGPDTQYF,TGCGCCAGCAGCTTCTTAGCGGGAGGGCCAGATACGCAGTATTTT
TRBV5-1,.,.,TRBJ2-7,CASRIGQYEQYF,TGCGCCAGCAGGATAGGTCAGTACGAGCAGTACTTC